The rows below give T cell receptor beta chains drawn from one sample of a study of T cell responses to AZD1222 COVID-19 vaccine. Using immunoSEQ multiplex PCR, the repertoire was profiled, and TCRdb retains in-frame clones only, with some absent. The sample lists 100,000 or so clones, around 80% occurring once. Sequenced material: peripheral blood, taken on day 0 of AZD1222 vaccination. These receptor sequences come from an adult in good health. Each CDR3 is given without its conserved first and last residue. The order of the fields is V gene, CDR3 protein.

TRBV10-3	ATLRGTGAYTEAF
TRBV19	ASSIDNSLFYGYT
TRBV2	ASLDLRAKETQY
TRBV18	ASSPGQGYQPQH
TRBV3-1/TRBV3-2	ASSQGGGVGAPQH
TRBV19	ASSDIGGQGINQPQH
TRBV29-1	SVGIYAEAF
TRBV3-1/TRBV3-2	ASSHLAGGTQY
TRBV5-1	ASSLGRTIY
TRBV18	ASFPRTGGESIGYT
TRBV7-6	ASSLDGGLGDEQY
TRBV5-1	ASSLLQQETQY
TRBV4-2	ASSQRDTTYEQY
TRBV6-1	ASSGGLAGAVYEQY
TRBV11-2	ASSLRPLGELF
TRBV3-1/TRBV3-2	ASSQGLYGYT
TRBV4-2	ASSQERGYSPLH
TRBV29-1	SVTSPYEQY
TRBV7-2	ASSLWTGSYNEQF
TRBV6-2/TRBV6-3	ASSPGTGDVETQY
TRBV4-2	ASSQFLVSDYGYT
TRBV15	ATSRDRGYNEQF
TRBV4-3	ASSQDTGTLGNTEAF